The entry below gives a single T cell receptor beta chain sequence along with its context. Naive-designated CD8 cells lacked CD45RO, were positively enriched for CCR7, and omitted terminally differentiated effector memory CD45RA+ cells. This entry belongs to a study of shared clonotypes between healthy human individuals. The CDR3 is made up of 14 amino acids. Trimming stripped 0 bases from V and 6 bases from J, with 11 bases between. Germline loops: CDR1 SEHNR, CDR2 FQNEAQ (reference sequence). The data were produced by immunoSEQ multiplex PCR, yet TCRdb's version contains in-frame clones alone and is incomplete. The data show about 800,000 clones, just over 95% seen once.

The clonotype originates from a man aged 25-45 years in good health. The rearrangement links TRBV7-9 to TRBJ2-5; possibly TRBD1 for D (6 bases). The sample comprised naive CD8+ T cells sorted from blood. CDR3 coding DNA: TGTGCCAGCAGCTTAGCTAGGCAGGGGCAGACCCAGTACTTC. It yields the protein CASSLARQGQTQYF.